This passage covers 2 T cell receptor beta chains from one sample sequenced in a study of spatial heterogeneity in lung cancer. Their cognate antigens are unknown. MiXCR, applied by TCRdb to the 5' RACE reads, yields one record per CDR3 protein. The data show about 100,000 distinct CDR3 sequences, with around 4.8% seen just once and over 20% held by the top ten. Regarding time point: sample taken at primary tumor resection. Regarding the study as a whole: It was found that expanded intratumoral alpha and beta TCR counts tracked tumor mutation counts.

The source material was lung tumor tissue, sampled at surgery. The receptors were gathered from a male donor with early-stage non-small cell lung cancer.

This clonotype came up many times. The chain uses TRBV4-1 and TRBJ2-3; TRBD2 matches at 7 bases. Germline CDR1 is MGHRA and CDR2 is YSYEKL. Trimming cost V 3 bases and J 2 bases; bases outside gene matches: 2. The CDR3 extends over 14 amino acids. CDR3 amino acids: CASSQGRATDTQYF. As DNA, the CDR3 is TGCGCCAGCAGCCAGGGGAGGGCCACAGATACGCAGTATTTT.

V and J are TRBV6-5 and TRBJ1-5; no clear D gene. The CDR3 totals 15 residues. Germline CDR1 is MNHEY and CDR2 is SVGAGI. V was clipped by 5 bases and J by 2 bases, with 13 bases between them. The CDR3 sequence: CASSSSGMGNQPQHF. CDR3 DNA sequence: TGTGCCAGCAGTAGTTCAGGAATGGGCAATCAGCCCCAGCATTTT.